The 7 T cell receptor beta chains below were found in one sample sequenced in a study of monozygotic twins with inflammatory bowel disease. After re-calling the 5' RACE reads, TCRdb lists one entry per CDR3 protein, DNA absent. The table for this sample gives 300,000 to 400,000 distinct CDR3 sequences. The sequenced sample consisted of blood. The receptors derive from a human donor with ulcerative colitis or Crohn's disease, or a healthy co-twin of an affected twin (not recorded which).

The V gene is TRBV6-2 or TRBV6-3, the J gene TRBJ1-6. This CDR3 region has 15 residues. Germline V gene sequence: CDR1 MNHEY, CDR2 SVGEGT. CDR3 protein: CASSALKGSNSPLHF.

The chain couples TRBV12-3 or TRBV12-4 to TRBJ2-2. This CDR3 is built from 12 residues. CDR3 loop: CASSSATGELFF.

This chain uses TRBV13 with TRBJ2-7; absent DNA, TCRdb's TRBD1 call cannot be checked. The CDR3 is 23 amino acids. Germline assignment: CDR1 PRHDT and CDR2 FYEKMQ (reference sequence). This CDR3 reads CASSLIGFSQQGLDLRSSYEQYF.

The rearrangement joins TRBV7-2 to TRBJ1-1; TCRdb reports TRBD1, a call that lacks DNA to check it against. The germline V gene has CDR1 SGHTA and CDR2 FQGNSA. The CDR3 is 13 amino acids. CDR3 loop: CASSFTGGTEAFF.

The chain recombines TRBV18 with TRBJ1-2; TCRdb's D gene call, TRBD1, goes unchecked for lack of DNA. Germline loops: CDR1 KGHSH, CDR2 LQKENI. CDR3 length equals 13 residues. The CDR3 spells CASSRLPGDGYTF.

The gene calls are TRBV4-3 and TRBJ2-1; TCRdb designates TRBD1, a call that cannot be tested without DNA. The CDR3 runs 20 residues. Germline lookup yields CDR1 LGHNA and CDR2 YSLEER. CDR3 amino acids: CASSPYGGTGDFSSYNEQFF.

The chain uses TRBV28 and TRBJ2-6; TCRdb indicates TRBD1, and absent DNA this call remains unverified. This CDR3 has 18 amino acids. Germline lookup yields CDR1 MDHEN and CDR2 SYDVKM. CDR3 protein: CASRPGGQGAGGANVLTF.